This T cell receptor beta chain was identified during a study of T cell responses to AZD1222 COVID-19 vaccine. Only in-frame clones appear in the TCRdb table, and some are missing; sequencing was by immunoSEQ multiplex PCR. The sample shows roughly 170,000 clones, around 94% of them seen only once. The CDR3 runs to 13 residues. Looked up from germline, CDR1 is SGHNT and CDR2 is YYREEE (reference sequence). V lost 4 bases to trimming and J lost 7 bases; unmatched junction nucleotides: 6. The sequenced sample was peripheral blood, obtained 28 days after the second AZD1222 dose. V usage is TRBV5-4 and J usage is TRBJ2-5; TRBD2 matches at 8 bases. The clonotype was recovered from an adult who received the AZD1222 COVID-19 vaccine. The CDR3 protein is CASSESGSGTQYF. The CDR3 DNA reads TGTGCCAGCAGCGAAAGCGGGAGCGGGACCCAGTACTTC.